These 10 T cell receptor beta chains were all obtained from the same sample, sequenced in a study of blood T cell repertoires in COVID-19. Data came from immunoSEQ multiplex PCR; TCRdb stores just in-frame clones and leaves some out. The sample carries 55,000 to 65,000 clones, under 95% recorded once. The sequenced sample consisted of peripheral blood. The receptors originated from a human donor in a cohort sampled during active COVID-19.

The chain links TRBV25-1 to TRBJ2-5; the match to TRBD1 covers 7 bases. Looked up from germline, CDR1 is MGHDK and CDR2 is SYGVNS. The CDR3 has 16 amino acids. V dropped 5 bases and J dropped 1; count of bases not matched to a gene: 10. CDR3 coding DNA: TGTGCCAGCAGTCCACGACAGGGTCCCCTCCAAGAGACCCAGTACTTC. Its protein is CASSPRQGPLQETQYF.

In DNA, the CDR3 is TGTGCCAGCCGCGCTCCAGGACTAGCGGGAGCCGGGGAGACCCAGTACTTC. It yields the protein CASRAPGLAGAGETQYF. The V gene is TRBV7-9, the J gene TRBJ2-5; 13 nucleotides match TRBD2. The V segment lost 8 bases and the J segment 5 bases; nucleotides outside the gene matches: 14. CDR1 SEHNR and CDR2 FQNEAQ come from the germline V gene (reference sequence). The CDR3 is 17 residues long.

The chain couples TRBV6-2 or TRBV6-3 to TRBJ1-5; TRBD1 matches 8 bases. V shed 0 bases and J 4 bases; nucleotides not matched to a gene: 5. The CDR3 runs to 16 residues. The V gene's germline CDR1 is MNHEY and CDR2 SVGEGT. CDR3 DNA: TGTGCCAGCAGTTACTCGCCAGGGGGCACGAATCAGCCCCAGCATTTT. Amino acids: CASSYSPGGTNQPQHF.

The chain links TRBV6-2 or TRBV6-3 to TRBJ2-7; 10 bases agree with TRBD1. The length of the CDR3 is 19 residues. The junction had 18 bases not matched to a gene; V was cut back by 4 bases and J by 3 bases. CDR1 and CDR2 from the germline V gene are MNHEY and SVGEGT. CDR3 DNA sequence: TGTGCCAGCAGTTCTAACTCCGGGACAGGGGCCCTAAACCGCTACGAGCAGTACTTC. Translating gives CASSSNSGTGALNRYEQYF.

The rearrangement joins TRBV9 to TRBJ2-6, with 9 bases lining up with TRBD1. The CDR3 contains 17 residues. CDR1 is SGDLS, CDR2 YYNGEE, per germline. The J segment lost 4 bases and the V segment lost 3 bases, leaving 8 bases of the junction unmatched. DNA of the CDR3: TGTGCCAGCAGCGGGCCGGGACAGGGATCCGGGGCCAACGTCCTGACTTTC. It encodes CASSGPGQGSGANVLTF.

The rearrangement joins TRBV5-1 to TRBJ2-7; TRBD2 matches at 13 bases. The CDR3 covers 17 residues. The trim removed 0 bases at V and 0 bases at J, leaving 3 bases unmatched. The germline V gene encodes CDR1 SGHRS and CDR2 YFSETQ. Here the CDR3 DNA reads TGCGCCAGCAGCTTGGGGACTAGCGGGAGTTCCTCCTACGAGCAGTACTTC. This gives the protein CASSLGTSGSSSYEQYF.

V and J are TRBV5-1 and TRBJ2-7, with a tentative D call TRBD1 (6 bases). Looked up from germline, CDR1 is SGHRS and CDR2 is YFSETQ. The V end was cut by 0 bases, the J end by 0 bases, with 16 bases between. CDR3 length: 17 residues. CDR3 DNA sequence: TGCGCCAGCAGCTTGGGGGCAGGGGTTGGTCCCTCCTACGAGCAGTACTTC. Translation: CASSLGAGVGPSYEQYF.

The rearrangement joins TRBV4-2 to TRBJ1-5, with D possibly TRBD1 on 5 matching bases. The CDR3 consists of 15 residues. Germline CDR1 is LGHNA and CDR2 is YNFKEQ. Trimming stripped 4 bases from V and 0 bases from J, with 10 bases between. The CDR3 here is CASSPGGYSNQPQHF. For the CDR3, the DNA is TGTGCCAGCAGCCCGGGGGGATATAGCAATCAGCCCCAGCATTTT.

The V gene is TRBV9, the J gene TRBJ2-1; 12 bases match TRBD1. The ends lost 1 base at V and 6 bases at J; junction bases unmatched: 11. Per the germline V gene, CDR1 is SGDLS and CDR2 is YYNGEE. The CDR3 contains 18 residues. The CDR3 DNA follows: TGTGCCAGCAGCGTAATTCCGGGACAGGGGGCGTTCGGCAATGAGCAGTTCTTC. Its protein is CASSVIPGQGAFGNEQFF. Combining the CDR3 with reference TRBV9 and TRBJ2-1 gives the whole variable domain DSGVTQTPKHLITATGQRVTLRCSPRSGDLSVYWYQQSLDQGLQFLIQYYNGEERAKGNILERFSAQQFPDLHSELNLSSLELGDSALYFCASSVIPGQGAFGNEQFFGPGTRLTVL.

The rearrangement joins TRBV7-9 to TRBJ2-3; TRBD1 matches at 8 bases. Germline V gene lookup returns CDR1 SEHNR and CDR2 FQNEAQ (reference sequence). The CDR3 runs 14 residues. Trimming at V came to 2 bases and at J to 3 bases, leaving 1 base not matched to a gene. CDR3: CASSLQGATDTQYF. The CDR3 DNA reads TGTGCCAGCAGCTTACAGGGGGCAACAGATACGCAGTATTTT. Supplemented by reference TRBV7-9 and TRBJ2-3, the full variable domain reads DTGVSQNPRHKITKRGQNVTFRCDPISEHNRLYWYRQTLGQGPEFLTYFQNEAQLEKSRLLSDRFSAERPKGSFSTLEIQRTEQGDSAMYLCASSLQGATDTQYFGPGTRLTVL.